The 5 T cell receptor beta chains reported below all come from one sample, sequenced in a study of blood T cell repertoires in COVID-19. Clones were read by immunoSEQ multiplex PCR, and TCRdb kept only the in-frame ones, dropping some. Counted here are 470,000 or so clones, around 89% occurring once; the ten biggest clones make up roughly 4.3%. What was sequenced was peripheral blood. These receptors were obtained from a woman in her twenties or thirties with acute or convalescent COVID-19.

J is TRBJ2-5 and V is TRBV11-2; D perhaps matches TRBD1 (6 bases). The CDR3 totals 15 residues. Per the germline V gene, CDR1 is SGHAT and CDR2 is FQNNGV. Trimming took off 4 bases at V and 7 bases at J, with 19 bases between the two ends. In nucleotides, the CDR3 is TGTGCCAGCAGCTCCTGGGAGACAGGCACGGTGACCCAGTACTTC. Translation gives CASSSWETGTVTQYF.

The chain employs TRBV29-1 and TRBJ1-1; D unclear. This CDR3 spans 14 amino acids. Looked up from germline, CDR1 is SQVTM and CDR2 is ANQGSEA. V gave up 5 bases and J gave up 1 base, with 14 bases separating them. CDR3 in amino acids: CSVTLILPNTEAFF. The CDR3 DNA sequence: TGCAGCGTTACTCTCATCCTCCCGAACACTGAAGCTTTCTTT.

CDR3: CASSLGGDSETQYF. The CDR3 coding sequence is TGTGCCAGCAGCTTAGGGGGAGACTCAGAGACCCAGTACTTC. The genes are TRBV11-2 and TRBJ2-5, with a tentative D call TRBD2 (5 bases). The germline V and J ends were trimmed by 1 base and 4 bases, with 10 bases remaining between them. CDR1 SGHAT and CDR2 FQNNGV come from the germline V gene. The CDR3 contains 14 residues.

The chain joins TRBV2 to TRBJ1-4; the D gene is possibly TRBD1 (5 bases). Germline-derived CDR1 and CDR2 are SNHLY and FYNNEI. The CDR3 consists of 16 residues. The V end lost 7 bases, the J end lost 5 bases, and 20 bases lay between the germline ends. The CDR3 region is CASTLGEGRGNEKLFF. Here the CDR3 DNA reads TGTGCCAGCACCCTGGGGGAGGGACGAGGAAATGAAAAACTGTTTTTT.

J is TRBJ1-3 and V is TRBV4-1; maybe TRBD1 (5 bases). Germline CDR1 and CDR2: MGHRA and YSYEKL. This CDR3 spans 16 amino acids. Trimming removed 1 base at V and 0 bases at J, with 10 bases between. CDR3 sequence reads: CASSQADSSSGNTIYF. The CDR3 DNA reads as TGCGCCAGCAGCCAAGCCGACAGCAGCTCTGGAAACACCATATATTTT.